The entry below gives a single T cell receptor beta chain sequence along with its context. The table came from immunoSEQ multiplex PCR; TCRdb's copy has only in-frame clones and leaves some out. This table has tens of thousands of clones, around three quarters appearing once. CDR1 is SGHTA, CDR2 FQGTGA, per germline. CDR3 length equals 15 residues. Trimming took 6 bases from V and 8 from J; bases not matched to a gene: 12. These data come from a study of blood T cell repertoires in COVID-19. The rearrangement uses TRBV7-3 and TRBJ2-1; 8 bases agree with TRBD2. The TCR sequence derives from a man in his fifties with active or convalescent COVID-19. Sequenced input: peripheral blood. The CDR3 DNA is TGTGCCAGCAGAATATCGGGAGGGGATGGGCATGAGCAGTTCTTC. Amino acid sequence: CASRISGGDGHEQFF. Using reference TRBV7-3 and TRBJ2-1 for the parts outside the CDR3, the full variable domain is GAGVSQTPSNKVTEKGKYVELRCDPISGHTALYWYRQSLGQGPEFLIYFQGTGAADDSGLPNDRFFAVRPEGSVSTLKIQRTERGDSAVYLCASRISGGDGHEQFFGPGTRLTVL.